This T cell receptor beta chain appears in the sequencing data of a study of post-analysis software for immune sequencing data. Losses at the gene ends were 4 bases for V and 5 bases for J; bases not matched to a gene: 9. The germline CDR1 and CDR2 sequences are SGHTA and FQGTGA. The CDR3 totals 17 residues. In its sample, this clonotype was seen a few times. Antigen unknown. Included in the TCR beta cDNA libraries were unique molecular identifiers. Each batch of roughly 1 to 11 million T cells produced 450,000 to 500,000 cDNA molecules. MiXCR, applied by TCRdb to the PCR reads, yields one record per CDR3 protein. The repertoire holds about 570,000 distinct CDR3 sequences, with around 36% as singletons. Study-wide results and caveats: Among multiple sclerosis patients, normalized Chao1 diversity was significantly below that of controls. Under the F measure, samples that were prepared in one batch clustered strongly together. Roughly five TRBV segments appeared more often in patients than in controls, and TRBV5-6, TRBV5-1 and TRBV20-1 were among these.

Sequencing was carried out using blood. This receptor was identified in a girl younger than 18 with multiple sclerosis. The chain has TRBV7-3 and TRBJ1-6, with TRBD1 matching 9 bases. The CDR3 loop reads CASSSGQGVSHNSPLHF. The DNA for the CDR3 is TGTGCCAGCAGCTCGGGACAGGGAGTAAGCCATAATTCACCCCTCCACTTT.